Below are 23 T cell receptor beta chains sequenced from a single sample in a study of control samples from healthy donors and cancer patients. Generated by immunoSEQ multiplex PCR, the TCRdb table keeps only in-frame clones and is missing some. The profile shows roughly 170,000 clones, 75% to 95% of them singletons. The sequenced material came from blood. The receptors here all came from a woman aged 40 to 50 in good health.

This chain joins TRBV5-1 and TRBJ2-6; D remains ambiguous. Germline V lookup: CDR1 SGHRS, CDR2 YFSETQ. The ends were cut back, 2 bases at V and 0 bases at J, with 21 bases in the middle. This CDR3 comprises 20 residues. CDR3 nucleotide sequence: TGCGCCAGCAGCTTCAGCCGTCAAAAGTACGGAGACTCTGGGGCCAACGTCCTGACTTTC. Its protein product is CASSFSRQKYGDSGANVLTF.

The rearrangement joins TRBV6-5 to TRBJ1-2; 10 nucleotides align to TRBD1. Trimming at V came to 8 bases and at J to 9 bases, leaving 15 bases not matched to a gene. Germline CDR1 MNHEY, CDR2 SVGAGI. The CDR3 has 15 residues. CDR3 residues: CASARQGQGNRRYTF. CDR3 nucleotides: TGTGCCAGCGCACGTCAGGGACAGGGGAATAGGCGCTACACCTTC.

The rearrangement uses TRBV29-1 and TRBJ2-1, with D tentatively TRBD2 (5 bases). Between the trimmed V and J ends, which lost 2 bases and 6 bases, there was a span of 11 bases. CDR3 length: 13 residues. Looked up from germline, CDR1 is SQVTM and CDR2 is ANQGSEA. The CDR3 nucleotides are TGCAGCGTTGAACGAGACTACATCAATGAGCAGTTCTTC. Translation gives CSVERDYINEQFF.

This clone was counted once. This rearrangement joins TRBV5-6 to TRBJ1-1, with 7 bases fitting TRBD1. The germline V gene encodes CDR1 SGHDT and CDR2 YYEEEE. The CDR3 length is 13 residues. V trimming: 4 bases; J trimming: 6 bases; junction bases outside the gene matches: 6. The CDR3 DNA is TGTGCCAGCAGCGTTGGACAGGCCCCTGAAGCTTTCTTT. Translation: CASSVGQAPEAFF.

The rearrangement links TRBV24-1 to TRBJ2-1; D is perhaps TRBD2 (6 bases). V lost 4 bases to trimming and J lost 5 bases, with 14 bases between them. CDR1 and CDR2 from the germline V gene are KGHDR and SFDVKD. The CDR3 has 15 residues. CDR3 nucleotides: TGTGCCACCAGTGACGATCGGGACTTGCACAATGAGCAGTTCTTC. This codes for CATSDDRDLHNEQFF.

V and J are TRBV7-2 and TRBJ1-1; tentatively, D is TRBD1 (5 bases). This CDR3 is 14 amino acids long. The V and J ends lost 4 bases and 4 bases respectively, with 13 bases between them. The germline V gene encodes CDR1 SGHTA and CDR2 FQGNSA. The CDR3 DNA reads TGTGCCAGCAGCTCCTTCGAGGGGATCACTGAAGCTTTCTTT. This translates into CASSSFEGITEAFF. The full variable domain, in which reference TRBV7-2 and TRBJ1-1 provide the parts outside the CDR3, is GAGVSQSPSNKVTEKGKDVELRCDPISGHTALYWYRQSLGQGLEFLIYFQGNSAPDKSGLPSDRFSAERTGGSVSTLTIQRTQQEDSAVYLCASSSFEGITEAFFGQGTRLTVV.

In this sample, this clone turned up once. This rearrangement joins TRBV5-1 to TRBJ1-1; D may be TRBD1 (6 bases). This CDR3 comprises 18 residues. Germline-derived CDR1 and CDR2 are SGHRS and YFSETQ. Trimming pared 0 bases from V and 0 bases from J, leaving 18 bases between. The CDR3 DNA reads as TGCGCCAGCAGCTTGGCAAATGGAGGGGGAGTGATGAACACTGAAGCTTTCTTT. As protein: CASSLANGGGVMNTEAFF.

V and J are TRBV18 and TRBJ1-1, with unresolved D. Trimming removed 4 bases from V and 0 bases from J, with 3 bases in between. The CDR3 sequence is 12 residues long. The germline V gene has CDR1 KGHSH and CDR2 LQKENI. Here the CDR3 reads CASSQMNTEAFF. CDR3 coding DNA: TGTGCCAGCTCACAAATGAACACTGAAGCTTTCTTT. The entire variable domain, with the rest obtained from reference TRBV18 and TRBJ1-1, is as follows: NAGVMQNPRHLVRRRGQEARLRCSPMKGHSHVYWYRQLPEEGLKFMVYLQKENIIDESGMPKERFSAEFPKEGPSILRIQQVVRGDSAAYFCASSQMNTEAFFGQGTRLTVV.

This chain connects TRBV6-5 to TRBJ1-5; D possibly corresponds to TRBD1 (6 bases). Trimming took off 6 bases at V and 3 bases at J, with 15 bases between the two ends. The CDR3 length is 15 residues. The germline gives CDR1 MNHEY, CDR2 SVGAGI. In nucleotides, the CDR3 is TGTGCCAGCAGGGCAGGGGTTTTGGACAATCAGCCCCAGCATTTT. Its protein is CASRAGVLDNQPQHF.

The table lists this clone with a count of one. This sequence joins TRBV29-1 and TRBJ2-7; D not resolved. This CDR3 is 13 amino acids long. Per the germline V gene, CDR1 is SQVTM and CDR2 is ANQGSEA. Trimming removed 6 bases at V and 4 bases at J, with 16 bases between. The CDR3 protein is CSVSKGLKYEQYF. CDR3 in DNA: TGCAGCGTCAGTAAGGGATTGAAGTACGAGCAGTACTTC.

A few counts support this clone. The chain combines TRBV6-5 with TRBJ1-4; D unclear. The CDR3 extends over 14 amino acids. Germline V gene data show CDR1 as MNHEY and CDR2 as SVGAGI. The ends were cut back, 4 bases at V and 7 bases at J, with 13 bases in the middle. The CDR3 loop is CASSFLEESEKLFF. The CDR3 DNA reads TGTGCCAGCAGTTTCCTGGAGGAGTCTGAAAAACTGTTTTTT.

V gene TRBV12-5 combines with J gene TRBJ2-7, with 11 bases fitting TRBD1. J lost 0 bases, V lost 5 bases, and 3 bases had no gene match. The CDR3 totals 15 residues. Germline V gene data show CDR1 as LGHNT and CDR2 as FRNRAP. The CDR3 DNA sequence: TGTGCTAGTGGTCCAGGGACAGGGGGCTCCTACGAGCAGTACTTC. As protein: CASGPGTGGSYEQYF.

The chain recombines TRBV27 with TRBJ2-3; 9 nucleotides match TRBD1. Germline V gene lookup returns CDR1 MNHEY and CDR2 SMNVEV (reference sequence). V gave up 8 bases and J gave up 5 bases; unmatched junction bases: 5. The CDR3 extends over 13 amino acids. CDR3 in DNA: TGTGCCAGCCGGGACAGGGAGGAAGATACGCAGTATTTT. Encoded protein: CASRDREEDTQYF.

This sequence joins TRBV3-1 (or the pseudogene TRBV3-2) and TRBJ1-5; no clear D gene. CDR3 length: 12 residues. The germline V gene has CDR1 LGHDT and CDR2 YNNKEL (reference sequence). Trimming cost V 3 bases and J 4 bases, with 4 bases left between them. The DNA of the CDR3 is TGTGCCAGCAGCCACAGAAATCAGCCCCAGCATTTT. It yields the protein CASSHRNQPQHF.

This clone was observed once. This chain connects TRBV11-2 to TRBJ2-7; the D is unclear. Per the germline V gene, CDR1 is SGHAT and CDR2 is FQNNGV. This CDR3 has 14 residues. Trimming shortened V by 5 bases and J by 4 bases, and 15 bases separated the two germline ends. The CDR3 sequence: CASSPEARLYEQYF. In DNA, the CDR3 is TGTGCCAGCAGCCCTGAGGCCAGACTGTACGAGCAGTACTTC.

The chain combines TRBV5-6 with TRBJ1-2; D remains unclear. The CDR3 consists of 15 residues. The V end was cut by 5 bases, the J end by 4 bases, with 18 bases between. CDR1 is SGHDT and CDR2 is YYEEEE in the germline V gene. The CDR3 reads CASRPGLESLYGYTF. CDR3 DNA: TGTGCCAGCAGGCCAGGCTTGGAAAGCCTCTATGGCTACACCTTC.

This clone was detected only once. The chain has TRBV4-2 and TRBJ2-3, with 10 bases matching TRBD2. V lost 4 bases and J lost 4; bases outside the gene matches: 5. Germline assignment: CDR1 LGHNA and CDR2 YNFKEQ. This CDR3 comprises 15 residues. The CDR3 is CASSPERGGSDTQYF. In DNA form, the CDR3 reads TGTGCCAGCAGCCCGGAGCGGGGGGGTTCAGATACGCAGTATTTT.

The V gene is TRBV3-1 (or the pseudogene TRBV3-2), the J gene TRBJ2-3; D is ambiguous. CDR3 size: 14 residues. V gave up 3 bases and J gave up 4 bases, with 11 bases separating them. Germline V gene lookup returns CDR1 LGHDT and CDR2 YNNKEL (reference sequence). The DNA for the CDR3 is TGTGCCAGCAGCCAGAACCTAGGCGCAGATACGCAGTATTTT. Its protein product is CASSQNLGADTQYF.

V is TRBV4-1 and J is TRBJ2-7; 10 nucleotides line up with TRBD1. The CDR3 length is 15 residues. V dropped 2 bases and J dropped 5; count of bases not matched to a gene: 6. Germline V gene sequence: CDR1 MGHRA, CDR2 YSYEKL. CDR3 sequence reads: CASSQPRDRGHEQYF. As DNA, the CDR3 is TGCGCCAGCAGCCAACCCCGGGACAGGGGCCACGAGCAGTACTTC.

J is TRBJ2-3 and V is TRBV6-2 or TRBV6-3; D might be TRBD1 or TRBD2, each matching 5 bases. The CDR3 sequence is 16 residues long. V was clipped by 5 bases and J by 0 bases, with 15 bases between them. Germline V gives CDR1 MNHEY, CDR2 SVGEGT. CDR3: CASSKGTGPSTDTQYF. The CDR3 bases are TGTGCCAGCAGTAAGGGGACGGGACCTAGCACAGATACGCAGTATTTT.

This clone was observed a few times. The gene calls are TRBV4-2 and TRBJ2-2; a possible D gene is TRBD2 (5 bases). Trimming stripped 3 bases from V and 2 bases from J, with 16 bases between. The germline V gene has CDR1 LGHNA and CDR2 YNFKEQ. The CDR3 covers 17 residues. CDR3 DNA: TGTGCCAGCAGCCATATAAGGGAGCAAACTAACACCGGGGAGCTGTTTTTT. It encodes CASSHIREQTNTGELFF.

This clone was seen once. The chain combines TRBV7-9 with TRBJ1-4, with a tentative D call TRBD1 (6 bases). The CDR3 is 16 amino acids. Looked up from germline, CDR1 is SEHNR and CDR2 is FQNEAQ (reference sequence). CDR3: CAVVRGPGGTNEKLFF. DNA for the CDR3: TGTGCGGTGGTTCGAGGCCCTGGGGGCACTAATGAAAAACTGTTTTTT.

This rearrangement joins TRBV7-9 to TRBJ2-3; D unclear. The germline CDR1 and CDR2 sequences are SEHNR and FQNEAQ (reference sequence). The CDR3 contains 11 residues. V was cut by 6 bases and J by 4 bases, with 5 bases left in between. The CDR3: CASRLADTQYF. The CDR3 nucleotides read TGTGCCAGCAGGCTAGCAGATACGCAGTATTTT.